This entry is about one TCR beta chain. What it binds is unknown. This CDR3 is missing its conserved last phenylalanine or tryptophan, likely due to a read error. The sample originates from a study of T cells in Graves' hyperthyroidism and ophthalmopathy. The CDR3 runs to 18 residues. The V and J ends lost 1 base and 0 bases, in that order; junction bases with no gene match: 7. CDR1 SGHDN and CDR2 FVKESK come from the germline V gene. Study-level findings and limits: Separating ophthalmopathy from stable hyperthyroidism was achieved by a 13 V-J model. Most clonotypes expanded in the thyroid (above 0.001) were also present in blood.

The CDR3 regions of TCR beta were amplified from RNA transcripts. TCR CDR3 underwent first-round RT-PCR with the HTBI primer set. TCRdb recomputed calls from the multiplex PCR reads with MiXCR, one row per CDR3 protein. The profile shows hundreds of thousands of distinct CDR3 sequences, approximately 40% of them singletons. A patient was excluded if there was uncontrolled infection, other autoimmune disease, pregnancy or lactation. Fresh 10 ml peripheral blood yielded PBMCs. The receptor comes from a man younger than 35 with Graves' hyperthyroidism. The specimen was blood. The rearrangement links TRBV14 to TRBJ2-5, with 11 bases fitting TRBD2. CDR3 region: CASSQAQASGGYQETQYL. As DNA, the CDR3 is TGTGCCAGCAGCCAAGCCCAGGCTAGCGGGGGGTACCAAGAGACCCAGTACCTC.